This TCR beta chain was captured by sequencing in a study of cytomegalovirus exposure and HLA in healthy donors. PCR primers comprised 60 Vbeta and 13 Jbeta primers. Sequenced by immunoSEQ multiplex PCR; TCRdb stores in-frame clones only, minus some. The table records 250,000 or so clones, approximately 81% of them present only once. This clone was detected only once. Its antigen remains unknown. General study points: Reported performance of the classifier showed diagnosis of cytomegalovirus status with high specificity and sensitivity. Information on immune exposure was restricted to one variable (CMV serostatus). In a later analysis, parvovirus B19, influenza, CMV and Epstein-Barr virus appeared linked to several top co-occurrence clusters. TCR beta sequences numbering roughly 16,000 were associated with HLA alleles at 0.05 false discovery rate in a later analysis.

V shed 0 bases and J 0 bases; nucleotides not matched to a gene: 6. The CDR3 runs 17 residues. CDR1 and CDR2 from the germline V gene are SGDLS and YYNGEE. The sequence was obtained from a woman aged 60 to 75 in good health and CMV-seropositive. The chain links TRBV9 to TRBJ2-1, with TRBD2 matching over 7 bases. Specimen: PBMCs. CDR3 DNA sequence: TGTGCCAGCAGCGTAGAGGTTAGCGGGTTCTCCTACAATGAGCAGTTCTTC. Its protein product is CASSVEVSGFSYNEQFF. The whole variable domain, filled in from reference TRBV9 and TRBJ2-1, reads DSGVTQTPKHLITATGQRVTLRCSPRSGDLSVYWYQQSLDQGLQFLIQYYNGEERAKGNILERFSAQQFPDLHSELNLSSLELGDSALYFCASSVEVSGFSYNEQFFGPGTRLTVL.